This T cell receptor (beta chain) was identified during a study of breast tumors, draining lymph nodes, adjacent tissues. Ten or more counts support this clonotype. What it binds is unknown. Samples came from axillary lymph nodes draining the breast cancer. V was pared by 8 bases and J by 5 bases, with 9 bases between. The CDR3 runs 12 residues. The germline V gene has CDR1 MNHEY and CDR2 SVGEGT. MiXCR was run by TCRdb on the multiplex PCR reads, yielding one entry per CDR3 protein. The table lists fewer than 250,000 distinct CDR3 sequences, about 32% of them singletons, with more than 1.3% in the top ten. Study-wide points: The data were judged consistent with most tumor T cells coming from lymph node and expanding in tumor. That most tumor T cells come from lymph nodes remained unproven. Tumor repertoires ranked between lymph nodes and nontumor tissue in diversity, with V and J gene preferences. Tumor and nontumor repertoires were significantly more similar in luminal-like than in basal-like breast cancer.

The rearrangement uses TRBV6-2 or TRBV6-3 and TRBJ1-4, with a possible D match to TRBD1 (5 bases). The origin of this receptor is a female donor with breast cancer. Some clones in this sample may be carry-over from other donors' samples. The sequencing input was axillary lymph node tissue. CDR3 in amino acids: CASRGRNEKLFF. The DNA for the CDR3 is TGTGCCAGCCGGGGCAGAAATGAAAAACTGTTTTTT.